A single count supports the clone carrying this T cell receptor beta chain. Its antigen is not known. The sample originates from a study of long-term antiretroviral therapy in people with HIV. It was in the United States that all participants with HIV were treated. Study-level results: Narrower CDR3 length ranges marked HIV repertoires relative to controls.

Running of the v3.0 immunoSEQ assay took place at survey level. Measured with immunoSEQ multiplex PCR; TCRdb has only the in-frame clones, and not every one. The table lists 12,000 or so clones, 60% to 85% of them singletons. With 0 bases removed from V and 0 bases from J, the gap between germline ends came to 12 bases. Germline V gene data show CDR1 as LGHNA and CDR2 as YNFKEQ. The CDR3 covers 16 residues. The origin of this receptor is a woman aged 40 to 49 with HIV. The material was unsorted PBMCs, obtained 0.8 years before starting antiretroviral therapy. The gene calls are TRBV4-2 and TRBJ2-7; possible D gene TRBD2, 5 bases. In DNA, the CDR3 is TGTGCCAGCAGCCAAGATATAGGACTTAACTCCTACGAGCAGTACTTC. Its protein is CASSQDIGLNSYEQYF.